This TCR beta chain came from a study of blood T cell repertoires in COVID-19. Libraries were prepared by immunoSEQ multiplex PCR; TCRdb keeps only in-frame clonotypes and omits some of them. Of approximately 49,000 clones in the sample, roughly two thirds were seen once. Per germline, CDR1 MNHEY and CDR2 SVGAGI. Trimming took 4 bases from V and 6 from J; bases not matched to a gene: 6. This CDR3 region has 15 residues. This clonotype originated in a woman in her 70s with acute or convalescent COVID-19. The sequenced sample consisted of peripheral blood. The rearrangement joins TRBV6-5 to TRBJ1-2, with TRBD1 matching over 12 bases. The CDR3 sequence: CASSSTGTGGNGYTF. The CDR3 DNA reads TGTGCCAGCAGTTCAACCGGGACAGGGGGCAATGGCTACACCTTC.